One and the same sample provided the 8 T cell receptor beta chains below, sequenced in a study of Ad26.COV2.S vaccination and SARS-CoV-2 variants. Treatment noted: 19 received Ad26.COV2.S at low or high dose, single or two shots; about 5 received placebo; per-sample allocation not given. Each sample was drawn 63 days after the first injection (of vaccine or placebo). Sequencing used immunoSEQ multiplex PCR; TCRdb keeps in-frame clones, though not all of them. The sample yields under 400,000 clones, around nine tenths seen once. The sample in question was peripheral blood, obtained in a trial of Ad26.COV2.S vaccine versus placebo. The receptors here all came from a person aged 18-65 years who received the Ad26.COV2.S COVID-19 vaccine or a placebo.

The gene calls are TRBV19 and TRBJ1-1; D unclear. This CDR3 spans 13 amino acids. The germline V gene has CDR1 LNHDA and CDR2 SQIVND (reference sequence). The germline V and J ends were trimmed by 3 bases and 4 bases, with 9 bases remaining between them. CDR3 nucleotide sequence: TGTGCCAGTAGTATCGGGCGGTTCACTGAAGCTTTCTTT. Amino acid sequence: CASSIGRFTEAFF.

The rearrangement links TRBV20-1 to TRBJ2-5; D unresolved. The germline V and J ends were trimmed by 5 bases and 7 bases, with 8 bases remaining between them. Per germline, CDR1 DFQATT and CDR2 SNEGSKA (reference sequence). The CDR3 sequence is 10 residues long. This CDR3 is CSAPMGTQYF. CDR3 nucleotides: TGCAGTGCTCCCATGGGGACCCAGTACTTC.

V usage is TRBV9 and J usage is TRBJ1-1; D remains unclear. CDR3 length equals 14 residues. V lost 1 base to trimming and J lost 6 bases, with 13 bases between them. The V gene's germline CDR1 is SGDLS and CDR2 YYNGEE. CDR3 sequence reads: CASSVLDLGAEAFF. The CDR3 region has the DNA TGTGCCAGCAGCGTACTAGACCTTGGCGCTGAAGCTTTCTTT.

The chain links TRBV7-9 to TRBJ2-1; D possibly corresponds to TRBD1 (5 bases). The V end was cut by 5 bases, the J end by 4 bases, with 9 bases between. The CDR3 consists of 13 residues. CDR1 and CDR2 (germline): SEHNR, FQNEAQ (reference sequence). This CDR3 reads CASSNTGYNEQFF. In DNA form, the CDR3 reads TGTGCCAGCAGCAATACAGGTTACAATGAGCAGTTCTTC.

The CDR3, as DNA: TGTGCTAGTGGTTTGGTTGCAGGGGAACGATATAGCAATCAGCCCCAGCATTTT. Translated: CASGLVAGERYSNQPQHF. The genes are TRBV12-5 and TRBJ1-5; tentatively, D is TRBD1 (6 bases). Per germline, CDR1 LGHNT and CDR2 FRNRAP. The germline V and J ends were trimmed by 0 bases and 0 bases, with 15 bases remaining between them. The CDR3 sequence is 18 residues long.

This chain links TRBV12-3 or TRBV12-4 with TRBJ2-7; D is perhaps TRBD1 or TRBD2 (5 bases each). This CDR3 spans 11 amino acids. Trimming took 4 bases from V and 9 from J, leaving 10 bases between them. This chain's CDR3 is CASSSGRGQYF. The CDR3 region has the DNA TGTGCCAGCAGTTCGGGACGGGGGCAGTACTTC.

This chain links TRBV13 with TRBJ1-4; D gene ambiguous. CDR1 PRHDT and CDR2 FYEKMQ come from the germline V gene (reference sequence). Trimming left V 5 bases short and J 7 bases short, with 11 bases between. The CDR3 runs to 13 residues. CDR3 sequence: CASSISEIEKLFF. Here the CDR3 DNA reads TGTGCCAGCAGCATCTCGGAGATTGAAAAACTGTTTTTT.

The chain has TRBV12-3 or TRBV12-4 and TRBJ1-5; no definite D call. This CDR3 spans 12 amino acids. V shed 7 bases and J shed 4 bases, with 8 bases lying between them. Here the CDR3 DNA reads TGTGCCAGCACCCATGGAAATCAGCCCCAGCATTTT. Protein sequence: CASTHGNQPQHF.